This T cell receptor beta chain was observed in a study of cytomegalovirus exposure and HLA in healthy donors. Study overall: Sequencing of some 190 million T cells in an earlier analysis found around 120 million unique TCR beta sequences. Clustering assigned 81% of the roughly 420 genotyped donors to the Caucasian-associated ancestry cluster. Study observations and caveats: Several top significant clusters appeared, in a later analysis, to be linked to common viral pathogens.

The PCR had 60 Vbeta and 13 Jbeta primers. Only in-frame clones appear in the TCRdb table, and some are missing; sequencing was by immunoSEQ multiplex PCR. Of almost 95,000 clones listed, less than 70% are singletons. This clone was seen only a few times. The target antigen is unknown. Sequenced material: PBMCs. The source of this sequence is a man aged 50-60 years in good health and CMV-seronegative.

The CDR3 DNA reads as TGCGCCAGCAGCTTGGTTGGGGCGGGACTAGCAGGAGAGACCCAGTACTTC. Translation gives CASSLVGAGLAGETQYF. V usage is TRBV5-1 and J usage is TRBJ2-5; TRBD2 matches 9 bases. The germline V gene has CDR1 SGHRS and CDR2 YFSETQ. The V gene end was trimmed by 0 bases and the J gene end by 4 bases; junction bases not matched to a gene: 10. The CDR3 consists of 17 residues.